This record looks at one TCR beta chain sequence and its context. Its antigen is unknown. CD4+ naive, central memory, regulatory and stem cell-like memory cells were sorted via CD45RO/CCR7/CD25/CD127/CD95/CD27. Populations isolated by sorting all had purity greater than 95%. This sample is drawn from a study of beta chain features in type 1 diabetes. Across the study: Comparable age, gender and cell yields were observed in patients relative to healthy donors.

Reverse transcription of all isolated RNA meant that expressed TCRB transcripts were sequenced. Sequencing used immunoSEQ multiplex PCR; TCRdb keeps in-frame clones, though not all of them. Here the sample spans some 360,000 clones, 9.5% to 10% being singletons. This CDR3 contains 13 residues. The V gene lost 3 bases and the J gene lost 7 bases, with 12 bases spanning the gap. Germline lookup yields CDR1 SGHAT and CDR2 FQNNGV. Study-wide results and limits: Because the template was cDNA, high-expressing cells might be over-represented. Shortening of TCRB CDR3s, moderate but significant, appeared in all four CD4+ subsets of Type 1 diabetes patients.

This TCR came from a young man with type 1 diabetes. The chain carries TRBV11-2 and TRBJ1-1; perhaps TRBD1 as D (6 bases). Material for sequencing was central memory CD4+ T cells from blood. CDR3 region: CASSFGQLLEAFF. CDR3 in DNA: TGTGCCAGCAGCTTCGGACAGCTACTTGAAGCTTTCTTT.